The 22 T cell receptor beta chains presented below share a single source sample, sequenced in a study of shared clonotypes between healthy human individuals. Sequencing used immunoSEQ multiplex PCR; TCRdb keeps in-frame clones, though not all of them. The sample includes roughly 1,500,000 clones, around 98.5% seen only once; the top ten take 0.3% to 0.45%. The specimen was naive CD4+ T cells sorted from blood. Subset described: CD45RA+ positively selected. All receptors derive from a young man in good health.

This clone was observed a single time. V is TRBV5-1 and J is TRBJ2-1, with D uncertain. Trimming removed 1 base at V and 4 bases at J, with 12 bases between. The CDR3 loop spans 15 amino acids. Germline CDR1 and CDR2: SGHRS and YFSETQ. The CDR3 sequence is CASSLFPSGYNEQFF. DNA for the CDR3: TGCGCCAGCAGCTTGTTCCCCTCCGGATACAATGAGCAGTTCTTC.

The gene calls are TRBV27 and TRBJ1-4, with unresolved D. The CDR3 sequence is 16 residues long. Between the trimmed V and J ends, which lost 2 bases and 2 bases, there was a span of 12 bases. The germline V gene has CDR1 MNHEY and CDR2 SMNVEV (reference sequence). The CDR3 spells CASSLLARRTNEKLFF. The CDR3 DNA sequence: TGTGCCAGCAGTTTACTGGCCCGCCGGACTAATGAAAAACTGTTTTTT.

This chain connects TRBV7-9 to TRBJ2-1; TRBD1 matches 9 bases. Trimming removed 5 bases from V and 6 bases from J; junction bases left unmatched: 17. Germline V CDR1 and CDR2: SEHNR, FQNEAQ (reference sequence). The CDR3 runs 18 residues. The CDR3 region has the DNA TGTGCCAGCAGCCTTCCACTCACCGGGACAGGGAATCGCAATGAGCAGTTCTTC. As protein: CASSLPLTGTGNRNEQFF.

The chain couples TRBV7-2 to TRBJ2-3; the match to TRBD2 covers 13 bases. The CDR3 sequence is 18 residues long. Germline CDR1 and CDR2: SGHTA and FQGNSA. The V and J ends lost 1 base and 2 bases, in that order; junction bases with no gene match: 6. The CDR3 DNA follows: TGTGCCAGCAGCTTAGTTCCACTAGCGGGAGGGAACACAGATACGCAGTATTTT. The encoded protein is CASSLVPLAGGNTDTQYF.

J is TRBJ2-2 and V is TRBV18; the D gene is possibly TRBD2 (5 bases). Germline V gene sequence: CDR1 KGHSH, CDR2 LQKENI. This CDR3 is 15 amino acids long. Trimming removed 2 bases at V and 4 bases at J, with 11 bases between. CDR3 sequence (DNA): TGTGCCAGCTCACCAAAGGAGGTTGGCACCGGGGAGCTGTTTTTT. Translating gives CASSPKEVGTGELFF.

This rearrangement joins TRBV11-2 to TRBJ1-2; D is perhaps TRBD1 (5 bases). This CDR3 has 13 residues. Trimming pared 4 bases from V and 4 bases from J, leaving 10 bases between. The germline V gene encodes CDR1 SGHAT and CDR2 FQNNGV. CDR3 amino acids: CASSSRALYGYTF. The CDR3 nucleotides are TGTGCCAGCAGCTCCAGGGCCCTCTATGGCTACACCTTC.

J is TRBJ2-7 and V is TRBV19; D might be TRBD1 (5 bases). Germline CDR1 and CDR2: LNHDA and SQIVND (reference sequence). The ends were cut back, 3 bases at V and 3 bases at J, with 12 bases in the middle. The CDR3 is 14 amino acids. The CDR3 DNA reads TGTGCCAGTAGTATGGTCCAGGGTTACTACGAGCAGTACTTC. It specifies CASSMVQGYYEQYF.

CDR3 sequence: CASSLTGLHTEAFF. CDR3 bases: TGTGCCAGCAGCTTAACAGGGTTACACACTGAAGCTTTCTTT. The chain combines TRBV2 with TRBJ1-1; TRBD1 is a possible D gene (6 bases). Germline-derived CDR1 and CDR2 are SNHLY and FYNNEI. This CDR3 is 14 amino acids long. The V end lost 6 bases, the J end lost 3 bases, and 14 bases lay between the germline ends.

The chain is built from TRBV4-1 and TRBJ2-3, with TRBD2 matching over 8 bases. The V gene's germline CDR1 is MGHRA and CDR2 YSYEKL. The CDR3 length is 18 residues. V shed 4 bases and J 4 bases; nucleotides not matched to a gene: 16. CDR3 region: CASSPPVVWREVADTQYF. In DNA, the CDR3 is TGCGCCAGCAGCCCCCCCGTAGTCTGGCGGGAGGTAGCAGATACGCAGTATTTT.

The chain has TRBV19 and TRBJ1-1, with D maybe TRBD1 (5 bases). The length of the CDR3 is 15 residues. The germline gives CDR1 LNHDA, CDR2 SQIVND (reference sequence). Trimming shortened V by 3 bases and J by 0 bases, and 11 bases separated the two germline ends. Here the CDR3 reads CASSMMDILNTEAFF. The CDR3 DNA reads as TGTGCCAGTAGTATGATGGACATTCTGAACACTGAAGCTTTCTTT.

This rearrangement joins TRBV7-2 to TRBJ2-7; perhaps TRBD2 as D (6 bases). The germline V and J ends were trimmed by 4 bases and 3 bases, with 16 bases remaining between them. This CDR3 contains 15 residues. CDR1 is SGHTA, CDR2 FQGNSA, per germline. This CDR3 reads CASSSRLGAFYEQYF. CDR3 bases: TGTGCCAGCAGCTCCCGACTAGGGGCCTTCTACGAGCAGTACTTC. Variable domain in full (rest from reference TRBV7-2 and TRBJ2-7): GAGVSQSPSNKVTEKGKDVELRCDPISGHTALYWYRQSLGQGLEFLIYFQGNSAPDKSGLPSDRFSAERTGGSVSTLTIQRTQQEDSAVYLCASSSRLGAFYEQYFGPGTRLTVT.

As regards this clone: The sample contains more than one DNA sequence encoding this CDR3. The chain combines TRBV5-4 with TRBJ2-3, with D unresolved. The V end was cut by 1 base, the J end by 1 base, with 4 bases between. Germline CDR1 and CDR2: SGHNT and YYREEE (reference sequence). The CDR3 is 13 amino acids. The CDR3 nucleotides are TGTGCCAGCAGCTTGTTCGGCACAGATACGCAGTATTTT. Amino acid sequence: CASSLFGTDTQYF.

The rearrangement links TRBV14 to TRBJ2-1; tentative D call: TRBD1 (6 bases). V was clipped by 2 bases and J by 5 bases, with 19 bases between them. This CDR3 has 17 residues. Per the germline V gene, CDR1 is SGHDN and CDR2 is FVKESK. CDR3 protein: CASSQTLFRTENNEQFF. The CDR3 bases are TGTGCCAGCAGCCAAACCTTATTCCGGACAGAAAACAATGAGCAGTTCTTC.

This clone has just one count. J is TRBJ2-7 and V is TRBV18, with 7 bases aligning to TRBD1. V shed 3 bases and J 3 bases; nucleotides not matched to a gene: 5. This CDR3 contains 14 residues. The germline V gene encodes CDR1 KGHSH and CDR2 LQKENI. CDR3 region: CASSPYDRDYEQYF. The DNA for the CDR3 is TGTGCCAGCTCACCTTACGACAGGGACTACGAGCAGTACTTC.

This sequence joins TRBV30 and TRBJ1-4; D is unresolved. V was cut by 1 base and J by 11 bases, with 11 bases left in between. The CDR3 has 12 residues. Germline assignment: CDR1 GTSNPN and CDR2 SVGIG (reference sequence). CDR3 in amino acids: CAWSEISKKLFF. CDR3 nucleotide sequence: TGTGCCTGGAGTGAGATATCCAAGAAACTGTTTTTT.

V usage is TRBV7-9 and J usage is TRBJ2-7, with 9 bases lining up with TRBD2. Germline V gene lookup returns CDR1 SEHNR and CDR2 FQNEAQ (reference sequence). The V and J ends lost 2 bases and 3 bases, in that order; junction bases with no gene match: 2. The CDR3 totals 14 residues. CDR3 in amino acids: CASSLRREGYEQYF. The CDR3 coding sequence is TGTGCCAGCAGCTTAAGGCGGGAGGGCTACGAGCAGTACTTC. Combining the CDR3 with reference TRBV7-9 and TRBJ2-7 gives the whole variable domain DTGVSQNPRHKITKRGQNVTFRCDPISEHNRLYWYRQTLGQGPEFLTYFQNEAQLEKSRLLSDRFSAERPKGSFSTLEIQRTEQGDSAMYLCASSLRREGYEQYFGPGTRLTVT.

In its sample, this clone was seen once. The genes are TRBV12-5 and TRBJ2-3, with TRBD2 as a possible D gene (6 bases). The CDR3 contains 14 residues. V was shortened by 1 base and J by 6 bases, with 11 bases between the two germline ends. CDR1 and CDR2 from the germline V gene are LGHNT and FRNRAP. The chain's CDR3 is CASGLDLASDTQYF. DNA of the CDR3: TGTGCTAGTGGTTTGGATCTAGCGTCCGATACGCAGTATTTT.

This rearrangement joins TRBV19 to TRBJ1-2; D is unclear. Trimming took 4 bases from V and 4 from J, leaving 16 bases between them. The CDR3 is 15 amino acids. Germline-derived CDR1 and CDR2 are LNHDA and SQIVND (reference sequence). CDR3 sequence: CASSTLTQVGYGYTF. The CDR3 nucleotides are TGTGCCAGTAGTACTCTCACTCAGGTGGGCTATGGCTACACCTTC.

The chain links TRBV6-6 to TRBJ2-1; D is possibly TRBD1 or TRBD2 (5 bases each). Germline V lookup: CDR1 MNHNY, CDR2 SVGAGI (reference sequence). The CDR3 covers 13 residues. Trimming removed 4 bases from V and 8 bases from J, with 12 bases in between. The CDR3 region is CASSFFGGYEQFF. The CDR3, as DNA: TGTGCCAGCAGTTTTTTTGGGGGTTATGAGCAGTTCTTC.

The CDR3 DNA reads TGTGCCAGCAGCCCGAACAGGGCTGCGGACACTGAAGCTTTCTTT. Its translation: CASSPNRAADTEAFF. J is TRBJ1-1 and V is TRBV6-5; TRBD1 might be the D (6 bases). Germline CDR1 reads MNHEY; CDR2 reads SVGAGI. Between the trimmed V and J ends, which lost 6 bases and 3 bases, there was a span of 17 bases. This CDR3 has 15 amino acids.

V and J are TRBV14 and TRBJ2-2; D may be TRBD2 (5 bases). The germline CDR1 and CDR2 sequences are SGHDN and FVKESK. CDR3 length equals 16 residues. V was pared by 1 base and J by 4 bases, with 13 bases between. In nucleotides, the CDR3 is TGTGCCAGCAGCCAAGCCCGGGGATACGGCACCGGGGAGCTGTTTTTT. Protein: CASSQARGYGTGELFF.

The DNA of the CDR3 is TGTGCCAGTAGTGACAGGGGCCCATCATCTGAGCAGTTCTTC. Protein: CASSDRGPSSEQFF. This chain joins TRBV19 and TRBJ2-1; TRBD1 aligns across 8 bases. The germline gives CDR1 LNHDA, CDR2 SQIVND (reference sequence). V lost 5 bases and J lost 9; bases outside the gene matches: 9. The CDR3 totals 14 residues.